The clone carrying this TCR beta chain was seen just once. Its antigen is as yet unknown. A read error may be the cause here, since a much bigger clone is one base away. The record originates from a study of blood T cells in healthy people across ages. Study results and caveats: More naive CD4+ cells and higher diversity marked long-lived donors relative to aged donors. Diversity of TCR beta correlated strongly with naive T cell percentage. Investigators treated diversity estimates from one million T cells as underestimates.

It was with a sample-barcoded 5' primer and a J-beta primer mix that a second PCR of roughly 7 to 12 cycles was run. All cDNA molecules were each tagged by a template-switch adaptor with 12 random nucleotides. Via MiXCR, TCRdb re-called the 5' RACE reads, giving one row per CDR3 protein. The sample shows approximately 800,000 distinct CDR3 sequences, 35% to 40% of them seen only once. Source material: blood. This clonotype was sampled from a man aged 18 to 29 in good health.

In DNA, the CDR3 is TGTGCCAGCAGCGTAGGATCGGACTATGGCCACACCTTC. This encodes CASSVGSDYGHTF. V and J are TRBV9 and TRBJ1-2; D remains unclear. CDR3 length: 13 amino acids. The germline V gene has CDR1 SGDLS and CDR2 YYNGEE. The full variable domain, in which reference TRBV9 and TRBJ1-2 provide the parts outside the CDR3, is DSGVTQTPKHLITATGQRVTLRCSPRSGDLSVYWYQQSLDQGLQFLIQYYNGEERAKGNILERFSAQQFPDLHSELNLSSLELGDSALYFCASSVGSDYGHTFGSGTRLTVV.